Following are 2 T cell receptor beta chains from one sample sequenced in a study of prognosis after radiotherapy for stage I lung cancer. Genomic DNA yielded TCR beta CDR3, amplified by two-round multiplex PCR. Initially, in first-round PCR, primers specific to each TRBV and TRBJ gene were used. Via MiXCR, TCRdb re-called the multiplex PCR reads, giving one row per CDR3 protein. The sample holds some 60,000 distinct CDR3 sequences; about 25% are singletons and the top ten take more than 6.5%. The source material was PBMCs, sampled before or after stereotactic body radiation therapy (not recorded which). The receptor source for this set is a donor over 45 with non-small cell lung cancer.

The chain joins TRBV6-5 to TRBJ1-2; D unresolved. CDR3 length: 13 amino acids. Germline CDR1 MNHEY, CDR2 SVGAGI. Trimming removed 1 base at V and 11 bases at J, with 14 bases between. CDR3: CASSYLSTVRYTF. The CDR3 region has the DNA TGTGCCAGCAGTTACTTGAGTACGGTGAGATACACCTTC.

In regard to this clonotype: With a much larger clone just one base away, this may be a read error. The chain couples TRBV18 to TRBJ1-2; D perhaps matches TRBD1 (6 bases). Germline CDR1 and CDR2: KGHSH and LQKENI. This CDR3 has 16 amino acids. DNA for the CDR3: TGTGCCAGCTCACCAACGAGTAACGGGGGCCCCTATGTCTACACCTTC. The encoded protein is CASSPTSNGGPYVYTF.